The 32 T cell receptor beta chains given below trace back to one sample, sequenced in a study of T cells in localized non-small cell lung cancer. Clones were sequenced by immunoSEQ multiplex PCR, and TCRdb holds only the in-frame ones, with some missing. The table lists 9,400 or so clones, 89% of them singletons. This material consisted of peripheral blood, taken before any cancer treatment. The receptors originated from a female donor over 55 with stage II squamous cell lung carcinoma.

The table lists this clone with a few counts. The chain employs TRBV9 and TRBJ2-2; no clear D. Germline assignment: CDR1 SGDLS and CDR2 YYNGEE. The CDR3 is 14 amino acids. Trimming removed 1 base from V and 4 bases from J, with 8 bases in between. CDR3: CASSVRGGTGELFF. CDR3 in DNA: TGTGCCAGCAGCGTAAGAGGCGGCACCGGGGAGCTGTTTTTT.

The chain joins TRBV6-1 to TRBJ1-5; 10 nucleotides align to TRBD1. This CDR3 spans 13 amino acids. Germline-derived CDR1 and CDR2 are MNHNS and SASEGT. The trim removed 6 bases at V and 6 bases at J, leaving 2 bases unmatched. CDR3 loop: CASRDRGSQPQHF. The CDR3 DNA reads TGTGCCAGCAGGGACAGGGGGTCTCAGCCCCAGCATTTT.

The rearrangement uses TRBV6-5 and TRBJ1-1, with D hard to call. The CDR3 runs 12 residues. CDR1 is MNHEY, CDR2 SVGAGI, per germline. Trimming took off 5 bases at V and 11 bases at J, with 15 bases between the two ends. The CDR3 reads CASSPAGGRAFF. CDR3 sequence (DNA): TGTGCCAGCAGTCCCGCGGGAGGCAGGGCTTTCTTT.

V usage is TRBV5-1 and J usage is TRBJ1-2, with TRBD1 matching 7 bases. Germline CDR1 and CDR2: SGHRS and YFSETQ. The length of the CDR3 is 16 residues. The J segment lost 4 bases and the V segment lost 0 bases, leaving 9 bases of the junction unmatched. The CDR3 loop is CASSLEGGTVGYGYTF. Written as DNA, the CDR3 is TGCGCCAGCAGCTTGGAGGGGGGGACAGTGGGCTATGGCTACACCTTC.

This sequence joins TRBV7-2 and TRBJ2-3, with a possible D match to TRBD2 (5 bases). Germline loops: CDR1 SGHTA, CDR2 FQGNSA. There are 12 residues in the CDR3. Trimming removed 5 bases at V and 4 bases at J, with 7 bases between. The CDR3, as DNA: TGTGCCAGCAGCCGGAGGTCAGATACGCAGTATTTT. Translated, it gives CASSRRSDTQYF.

The chain employs TRBV5-4 and TRBJ1-2; D not resolved. The CDR3 sequence is 12 residues long. Trimming left V 0 bases short and J 5 bases short, with 5 bases between. CDR1 SGHNT and CDR2 YYREEE come from the germline V gene (reference sequence). The CDR3 DNA reads TGTGCCAGCAGCTTGGAGAGGTATGGCTACACCTTC. Translating gives CASSLERYGYTF.

The gene calls are TRBV7-8 and TRBJ2-4; no clear D. The CDR3 is 14 amino acids. Trimming shortened V by 1 base and J by 5 bases, and 9 bases separated the two germline ends. Germline V gene data show CDR1 as SGHVS and CDR2 as FQNEAQ. The CDR3 region has the DNA TGTGCCAGCAGCTTAGGCCAGGCGGAAAACATTCAGTACTTC. This codes for CASSLGQAENIQYF.

The chain joins TRBV30 to TRBJ1-2; 7 bases agree with TRBD1. The CDR3 is 13 amino acids. CDR1 and CDR2 (germline): GTSNPN, SVGIG (reference sequence). The junction had 6 bases not matched to a gene; V was cut back by 3 bases and J by 5 bases. The CDR3 sequence is CAWRGGRGYGYTF. The CDR3 coding sequence is TGTGCCTGGAGAGGGGGCAGGGGGTATGGCTACACCTTC.

The V gene is TRBV11-2, the J gene TRBJ1-1; no definite D call. Germline CDR1 reads SGHAT; CDR2 reads FQNNGV. The ends were cut back, 5 bases at V and 0 bases at J, with 10 bases in the middle. The CDR3 runs 14 residues. The CDR3 DNA follows: TGTGCCAGCAGCCCTGGGGTCATGAACACTGAAGCTTTCTTT. As protein: CASSPGVMNTEAFF.

This sequence joins TRBV11-1 and TRBJ2-3; 7 positions agree with TRBD1. The CDR3 sequence is 15 residues long. J gave up 6 bases and V 3 bases, and 9 bases lay outside the gene matches. Germline-derived CDR1 and CDR2 are SGHAT and FQDESV (reference sequence). The CDR3 coding sequence is TGTGCCAGCAGCTTTTCAAGGGGGCCCTCCGATACGCAGTATTTT. Amino acid sequence: CASSFSRGPSDTQYF.

The gene calls are TRBV7-2 and TRBJ2-3; 14 bases fit TRBD2. The CDR3 has 18 residues. Trimming removed 2 bases from V and 1 base from J; junction bases left unmatched: 5. Germline V CDR1 and CDR2: SGHTA, FQGNSA. CDR3 protein: CASSLRLAGGLGTDTQYF. The CDR3 coding sequence is TGTGCCAGCAGCTTACGACTAGCGGGGGGGCTGGGCACAGATACGCAGTATTTT. Full variable domain (remainder filled in from reference TRBV7-2 and TRBJ2-3): GAGVSQSPSNKVTEKGKDVELRCDPISGHTALYWYRQSLGQGLEFLIYFQGNSAPDKSGLPSDRFSAERTGGSVSTLTIQRTQQEDSAVYLCASSLRLAGGLGTDTQYFGPGTRLTVL.

This clone was detected only a few times. V usage is TRBV10-3 and J usage is TRBJ2-7; D is unresolved. CDR3 size: 11 residues. The ends were cut back, 0 bases at V and 7 bases at J, with 4 bases in the middle. Germline-derived CDR1 and CDR2 are ENHRY and SYGVKD. CDR3 residues: CAISESGEQYV. The CDR3 DNA sequence: TGTGCCATCAGTGAGTCAGGAGAGCAGTACGTC.

The rearrangement joins TRBV5-4 to TRBJ2-3; TRBD1 matches 10 bases. This CDR3 comprises 14 residues. The ends lost 2 bases at V and 6 bases at J; junction bases unmatched: 3. CDR1 SGHNT and CDR2 YYREEE come from the germline V gene (reference sequence). CDR3 nucleotide sequence: TGTGCCAGCAGCTTTGGGACAGGGGTGGATACGCAGTATTTT. Translation gives CASSFGTGVDTQYF.

The V and J genes are TRBV5-1 and TRBJ2-3; TRBD1 might be the D (6 bases). Trimming removed 5 bases from V and 4 bases from J, with 17 bases in between. The CDR3 is made up of 15 amino acids. Germline V gives CDR1 SGHRS, CDR2 YFSETQ. The CDR3 DNA reads as TGCGCCAGCAGTTCGGTAACAGGGAACGCAGATACGCAGTATTTT. This sequence encodes CASSSVTGNADTQYF. The full variable domain, its missing parts supplied by reference TRBV5-1 and TRBJ2-3, is KAGVTQTPRYLIKTRGQQVTLSCSPISGHRSVSWYQQTPGQGLQFLFEYFSETQRNKGNFPGRFSGRQFSNSRSEMNVSTLELGDSALYLCASSSVTGNADTQYFGPGTRLTVL.

CDR3 sequence reads: CASSEKGYGDNEQFF. The CDR3 DNA reads TGTGCCAGCAGTGAAAAGGGGTACGGAGACAATGAGCAGTTCTTC. V gene TRBV2 combines with J gene TRBJ2-1; D is perhaps TRBD1 (5 bases). The CDR3 spans 15 residues. Trimming shortened V by 2 bases and J by 5 bases, and 13 bases separated the two germline ends. Germline CDR1 and CDR2: SNHLY and FYNNEI.

V and J are TRBV7-2 and TRBJ2-7; D unresolved. Germline-derived CDR1 and CDR2 are SGHTA and FQGNSA. V was trimmed by 2 bases and J by 2 bases, leaving 4 bases between them. The CDR3 totals 12 residues. Here the CDR3 reads CASSLSTYEQYF. The CDR3, as DNA: TGTGCCAGCAGCTTAAGTACCTACGAGCAGTACTTC.

This rearrangement joins TRBV20-1 to TRBJ2-5; D ambiguous. Germline-derived CDR1 and CDR2 are DFQATT and SNEGSKA (reference sequence). Trimming left V 6 bases short and J 3 bases short, with 8 bases between. The CDR3 runs 11 residues. CDR3 nucleotides: TGCAGTGCGGTCGCGAAAGAGACCCAGTACTTC. This encodes CSAVAKETQYF.

Comments on this clone: The identical CDR3 is also encoded by other nucleotide sequences in the sample. The V call is TRBV30, the J call TRBJ2-2; 7 bases fit TRBD2. The ends lost 1 base at V and 8 bases at J; junction bases unmatched: 10. The length of the CDR3 is 15 residues. Germline assignment: CDR1 GTSNPN and CDR2 SVGIG (reference sequence). The CDR3 coding sequence is TGTGCCTGGAGTGCCCCGGGTGGGGGGGTTGGGGAGCTGTTTTTT. It encodes CAWSAPGGGVGELFF.

This clone was counted once. This sequence joins TRBV5-1 and TRBJ1-1, with unresolved D. The germline V gene has CDR1 SGHRS and CDR2 YFSETQ. Trimming took off 4 bases at V and 2 bases at J, with 12 bases between the two ends. CDR3 length equals 14 residues. The CDR3 region is CASSPLPENTEAFF. CDR3 nucleotides: TGCGCCAGCAGCCCCCTGCCGGAAAACACTGAAGCTTTCTTT.

The V gene is TRBV6-6, the J gene TRBJ2-6; D gene ambiguous. Germline CDR1 is MNHNY and CDR2 is SVGAGI (reference sequence). The CDR3 is made up of 13 amino acids. With 7 bases removed from V and 2 bases from J, the gap between germline ends came to 6 bases. The CDR3 region has the DNA TGTGCCAGCACCTCTACTGGGGCCAACGTCCTGACTTTC. It encodes CASTSTGANVLTF.

This clone was found once. The rearrangement joins TRBV5-1 to TRBJ2-7, with 7 nucleotides matching TRBD1. J gave up 0 bases and V 0 bases, and 6 bases lay outside the gene matches. Per the germline V gene, CDR1 is SGHRS and CDR2 is YFSETQ. This CDR3 has 16 amino acids. DNA for the CDR3: TGCGCCAGCAGCTTGGACCCGACAGGGCCCTCCTACGAGCAGTACTTC. Amino acid sequence: CASSLDPTGPSYEQYF.

The chain uses TRBV11-3 and TRBJ1-1; unclear D gene. The germline V gene encodes CDR1 SGHNT and CDR2 YENEEA. Trimming shortened V by 5 bases and J by 3 bases, and 10 bases separated the two germline ends. This CDR3 is 13 amino acids long. The CDR3 reads CASSPGSDTEAFF. In nucleotides, the CDR3 is TGTGCCAGCAGCCCCGGGTCGGACACTGAAGCTTTCTTT.

CDR3 bases: TGTGCCACCAGCAGAGATTCTTGGACAGGGCAACCTCAAGAGACCCAGTACTTC. Its protein product is CATSRDSWTGQPQETQYF. V gene TRBV15 combines with J gene TRBJ2-5, with 8 nucleotides matching TRBD1. CDR3 length: 18 amino acids. V gave up 0 bases and J gave up 2 bases; unmatched junction bases: 11. Per germline, CDR1 LNHNV and CDR2 YYDKDF (reference sequence). Filled out from reference TRBV15 and TRBJ2-5, the complete variable domain reads DAMVIQNPRYQVTQFGKPVTLSCSQTLNHNVMYWYQQKSSQAPKLLFHYYDKDFNNEADTPDNFQSRRPNTSFCFLDIRSPGLGDTAMYLCATSRDSWTGQPQETQYFGPGTRLLVL.

CDR3: CASSYRGLLSYEQYV. Written as DNA, the CDR3 is TGTGCCAGCAGCTACAGGGGGCTCCTTTCCTACGAGCAGTACGTC. The V call is TRBV2, the J call TRBJ2-7; 9 nucleotides agree with TRBD1. Trimming at V came to 6 bases and at J to 1 base, leaving 7 bases not matched to a gene. The V gene's germline CDR1 is SNHLY and CDR2 FYNNEI. There are 15 residues in the CDR3.

The chain recombines TRBV5-1 with TRBJ2-2; a weak D match, TRBD2 (6 bases). V lost 3 bases and J 4 bases, leaving 13 bases between the germline ends. CDR3 length: 15 amino acids. Germline V lookup: CDR1 SGHRS, CDR2 YFSETQ. As DNA, the CDR3 is TGCGCCAGCAGCTGGGGGACTTCATCCACCGGGGAGCTGTTTTTT. Its protein product is CASSWGTSSTGELFF.

CDR3 residues: CASSLNLGRQNYPFEAFF. The CDR3 DNA sequence: TGCGCCAGCAGCCTAAACCTTGGACGGCAGAACTACCCTTTTGAAGCTTTCTTT. The chain carries TRBV5-1 and TRBJ1-1; unclear D gene. This CDR3 region has 18 residues. Germline values: CDR1 SGHRS, CDR2 YFSETQ. V was shortened by 4 bases and J by 7 bases, with 29 bases between the two germline ends.

The CDR3 DNA sequence: TGTGCCAGTAAAGAGGGTTGGGGAAATGAGCAGTTCTTC. It specifies CASKEGWGNEQFF. This chain connects TRBV19 to TRBJ2-1; D may be TRBD2 (5 bases). The V gene's germline CDR1 is LNHDA and CDR2 SQIVND (reference sequence). CDR3 length: 13 residues. V shed 7 bases and J shed 7 bases, with 14 bases lying between them.

The chain employs TRBV7-2 and TRBJ2-1, with 11 bases aligning to TRBD2. The CDR3 runs 16 residues. From germline, CDR1 is SGHTA and CDR2 FQGNSA. J gave up 8 bases and V 6 bases, and 12 bases lay outside the gene matches. The CDR3 loop is CASSWRLAGTWDEQFF. CDR3 in DNA: TGTGCCAGCAGTTGGCGACTAGCGGGAACGTGGGATGAGCAGTTCTTC.

The chain joins TRBV18 to TRBJ1-6; D is uncertain. V lost 3 bases and J lost 7, with 10 bases in between. CDR1 is KGHSH, CDR2 LQKENI, per germline. The CDR3 length is 14 residues. This chain's CDR3 is CASSPGNSNSPLHF. CDR3 DNA sequence: TGTGCCAGCTCACCTGGGAACAGCAATTCACCCCTCCACTTT.

The chain uses TRBV7-8 and TRBJ1-1; TRBD1 aligns across 7 bases. After removal of 1 base from V and 14 bases from J, the junction contained 10 bases not matched to a gene. The CDR3 covers 13 residues. CDR1 is SGHVS, CDR2 FQNEAQ, per germline. The chain's CDR3 is CASSLGPGGQSFF. The CDR3 nucleotides are TGTGCCAGCAGCTTAGGCCCAGGGGGACAATCCTTCTTT.

The chain combines TRBV6-1 with TRBJ2-2, with TRBD2 as a possible D gene (5 bases). The CDR3 runs to 18 residues. The V end was cut by 2 bases, the J end by 0 bases, with 16 bases between. From germline, CDR1 is MNHNS and CDR2 SASEGT. The CDR3 nucleotides are TGTGCCAGCAGTGAAACCCTCCTCAGGAGGACGAACACCGGGGAGCTGTTTTTT. As protein: CASSETLLRRTNTGELFF.

This chain uses TRBV29-1 with TRBJ2-5; 9 bases match TRBD2. CDR1 is SQVTM, CDR2 ANQGSEA, per germline. CDR3 length equals 18 residues. V lost 6 bases and J lost 2; bases outside the gene matches: 19. In DNA form, the CDR3 reads TGCAGCGTAGCCGCCCACTCCCTCAGCGGGAGGAGGCAAGAGACCCAGTACTTC. Its protein product is CSVAAHSLSGRRQETQYF.